The sequence of this T cell receptor beta chain was determined in a study of T-cell memory formation after mild COVID-19. Study background: TCR clustering was largely donor specific.

Using its own MiXCR run on the 5' RACE reads, TCRdb lists one record per CDR3 protein. The profile shows 250,000 to 300,000 distinct CDR3 sequences, around 15% of them singletons. Trimming stripped 5 bases from V and 4 bases from J, with 18 bases between. The germline gives CDR1 SGDLS, CDR2 YYNGEE. The CDR3 length is 15 residues. This clonotype occurred a few times. The TCR sequence derives from a man aged 18 to 29 who had mild COVID-19 (a few samples of this study predate the infection). Cell type and time point are not known. V gene TRBV9 combines with J gene TRBJ2-5, with D perhaps assigned TRBD1 or TRBD2 (5 bases each). Sequencing was done on a sample of PBMCs or a T cell subset sorted from them (not recorded which). The CDR3 DNA is TGTGCCAGCAGTGAGGGGTACTCGCGGGCAGAGACCCAGTACTTC. It yields the protein CASSEGYSRAETQYF. Using reference TRBV9 and TRBJ2-5 for the parts outside the CDR3, the full variable domain is DSGVTQTPKHLITATGQRVTLRCSPRSGDLSVYWYQQSLDQGLQFLIQYYNGEERAKGNILERFSAQQFPDLHSELNLSSLELGDSALYFCASSEGYSRAETQYFGPGTRLLVL.